The sequence of this TCR beta chain was determined in a study of CD8+ T cells in alopecia areata. Treatment reported: oral pan-JAK inhibitor, 5-10 mg twice daily. RNA, once extracted, was reverse transcribed into cDNA for use as the sequencing template. Data came from immunoSEQ multiplex PCR; TCRdb stores just in-frame clones and leaves some out. The sample comprises about 99,000 clones, approximately 84% of which are singletons, and roughly 10% rests with the top ten. Germline CDR1 reads MDHEN; CDR2 reads SYDVKM. J lost 7 bases, V lost 8 bases, and 14 bases had no gene match. The CDR3 loop spans 16 amino acids. As to this clone: The antigen is undetermined.

Study-level findings and limits: Clonality exceeded that of normal scalp in lesional scalp, most notably in alopecia totalis/universalis. In scalp samples, resident alphabeta T cells of normal skin are also sequenced.

Sample: CD8+ T cells sorted from blood, taken at roughly week 30, from a patient treated with tofacitinib. V gene TRBV28 combines with J gene TRBJ2-1; 10 nucleotides match TRBD2. The sequence was collected from a human donor with alopecia areata. The CDR3 DNA follows: TGTGCCAGCCCCCCCGGGAGGAGTAGCGGGAGGAATGAGCAGTTCTTC. Residues: CASPPGRSSGRNEQFF.